Shown below are 10 T cell receptor beta chains from a single sample sequenced in a study of T cell responses to AZD1222 COVID-19 vaccine. Produced via immunoSEQ multiplex PCR; TCRdb's table is partial and in-frame only. The sample has about 150,000 clones; 80% to 90% are singletons. The sample in question was peripheral blood, obtained on day 0 of AZD1222 vaccination. These receptors all come from an adult in good health.

The chain combines TRBV7-8 with TRBJ1-2, with a possible D match to TRBD1 (5 bases). The length of the CDR3 is 15 residues. Germline assignment: CDR1 SGHVS and CDR2 FQNEAQ. The ends were cut back, 7 bases at V and 7 bases at J, with 22 bases in the middle. The CDR3 loop is CASMALTGRLFGYTF. The CDR3 coding sequence is TGTGCCAGCATGGCCCTCACGGGACGGCTTTTTGGCTACACCTTC.

DNA of the CDR3: TGTGCCAGCCATACACCCGGCCAGGGCCTAGAGACCCAGTACTTC. It encodes CASHTPGQGLETQYF. This chain links TRBV5-4 with TRBJ2-5; D may be TRBD1 (5 bases). The germline CDR1 and CDR2 sequences are SGHNT and YYREEE (reference sequence). V lost 7 bases and J 4 bases, leaving 20 bases between the germline ends. The CDR3 consists of 15 residues.

The chain has TRBV7-9 and TRBJ1-1, with 12 bases lining up with TRBD1. Germline values: CDR1 SEHNR, CDR2 FQNEAQ (reference sequence). The CDR3 length is 16 residues. The junction had 16 bases not matched to a gene; V was cut back by 5 bases and J by 12 bases. CDR3 DNA sequence: TGTGCCAGCAGCGATCTTGGGGGACAGGGGGCCCTCGGGACTTTCTTT. Translating gives CASSDLGGQGALGTFF.

In nucleotides, the CDR3 is TGTGCCAGCAGCCCGTTGGGCTTAGGGGCCTACGAGCAGTACTTC. Translating it yields CASSPLGLGAYEQYF. The J gene is TRBJ2-5, the V gene TRBV5-4; D possibly corresponds to TRBD1 (5 bases). The J call could be wrong; TRBJ2-7 is a better fit for the DNA end. The CDR3 has 15 amino acids. Germline assignment: CDR1 SGHNT and CDR2 YYREEE (reference sequence).

V usage is TRBV12-3 or TRBV12-4 and J usage is TRBJ1-1; D is possibly TRBD1 (5 bases). CDR3 length equals 12 residues. V was trimmed by 3 bases and J by 5 bases, leaving 7 bases between them. CDR3 in amino acids: CASSLRGTEAFF. The CDR3 region has the DNA TGTGCCAGCAGTTTGAGGGGTACTGAAGCTTTCTTT.

The chain couples TRBV30 to TRBJ1-5; possibly TRBD1 for D (6 bases). The CDR3 is 14 residues long. V dropped 1 base and J dropped 3 bases, with 10 bases sitting between them. Germline loops: CDR1 GTSNPN, CDR2 SVGIG (reference sequence). The chain's CDR3 is CAWSDGQFNQPQHF. As DNA, the CDR3 is TGTGCCTGGAGTGATGGACAGTTCAATCAGCCCCAGCATTTT.

The chain has TRBV12-3 or TRBV12-4 and TRBJ1-2, with 7 bases identical to TRBD1. This CDR3 has 12 residues. Losses at the gene ends were 5 bases for V and 9 bases for J; bases not matched to a gene: 6. CDR3 residues: CASSLYRGRYTF. CDR3 in DNA: TGTGCCAGCAGTCTCTACAGGGGCCGCTACACCTTC.

The rearrangement links TRBV6-5 to TRBJ1-5; 9 nucleotides match TRBD1. The V and J ends lost 5 bases and 3 bases, in that order; junction bases with no gene match: 5. This CDR3 has 15 residues. In germline, CDR1 is MNHEY, CDR2 SVGAGI. This CDR3 is CASSRDRADNQPQHF. CDR3 DNA: TGTGCCAGCAGTAGGGACAGGGCTGACAATCAGCCCCAGCATTTT.

The chain carries TRBV28 and TRBJ1-2; D unclear. Trimming stripped 2 bases from V and 3 bases from J, with 4 bases between. The length of the CDR3 is 12 residues. Germline loops: CDR1 MDHEN, CDR2 SYDVKM. The CDR3, as DNA: TGTGCCAGCAGTTTAGCACACTATGGCTACACCTTC. Translating it yields CASSLAHYGYTF.

CDR3 in DNA: TGTGCCAGCAGACGGAGGAATGAGCAGTTCTTC. Translating gives CASRRRNEQFF. This sequence joins TRBV2 and TRBJ2-1, with D possibly TRBD2 on 5 matching bases. Trimming cost V 6 bases and J 7 bases, with 7 bases left between them. CDR3 length: 11 amino acids. The germline V gene encodes CDR1 SNHLY and CDR2 FYNNEI.